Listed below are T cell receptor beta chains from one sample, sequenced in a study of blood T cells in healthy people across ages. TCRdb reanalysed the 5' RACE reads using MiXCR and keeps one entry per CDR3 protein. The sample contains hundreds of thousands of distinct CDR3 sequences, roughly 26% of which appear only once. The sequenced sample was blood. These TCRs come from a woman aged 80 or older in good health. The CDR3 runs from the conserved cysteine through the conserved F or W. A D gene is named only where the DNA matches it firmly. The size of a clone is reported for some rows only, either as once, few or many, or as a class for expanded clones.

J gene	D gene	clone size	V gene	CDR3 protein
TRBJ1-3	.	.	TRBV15	CATSRFGERSSGNTIYF
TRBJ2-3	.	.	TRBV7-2	CASSLDASYTQYF
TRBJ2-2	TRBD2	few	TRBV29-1	CSVASGGYTGELFF
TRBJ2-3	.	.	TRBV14	CASSPRGFGTDTQYF
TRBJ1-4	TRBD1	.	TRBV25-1	CASSIRTGTNEKLFF
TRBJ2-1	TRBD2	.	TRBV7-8	CASSFLERGRHNEQFF
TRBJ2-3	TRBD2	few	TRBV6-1	CASRTSGGTRRTDTQYF
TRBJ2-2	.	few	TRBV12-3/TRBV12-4	CASSLIGVGELFF
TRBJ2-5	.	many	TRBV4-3	CASSQEMAVQETQYF
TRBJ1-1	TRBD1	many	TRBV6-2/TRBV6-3	CASSYSGGAAFF
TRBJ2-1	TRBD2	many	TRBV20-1	CSALLAGGRVEQFF
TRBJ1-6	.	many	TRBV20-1	CSASPPMRDGVSPLHF
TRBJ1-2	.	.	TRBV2	CTSRRGPGEIYGYTF
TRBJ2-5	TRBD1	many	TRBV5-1	CASSSTTGNQETQYF
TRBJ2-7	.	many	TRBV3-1	CASSQVSHEQYF
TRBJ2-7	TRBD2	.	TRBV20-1	CSAHKIAGISYEQYF
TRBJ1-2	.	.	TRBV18	CASSPPTVLYGYTF
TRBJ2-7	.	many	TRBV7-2	CASSLSGSGAPYEQYF
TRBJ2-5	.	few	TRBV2	CASRGRGTAILQETQYF
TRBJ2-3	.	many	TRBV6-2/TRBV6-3	CASSYSAYTDTQYF
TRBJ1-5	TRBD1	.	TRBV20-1	CSAGAGQGAGQPQHF
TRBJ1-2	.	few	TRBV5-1	CASSLDRVTLYGYTF
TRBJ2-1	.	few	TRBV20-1	CSAISASGQYNEQFF
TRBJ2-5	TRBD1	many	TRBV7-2	CASSPQGLQETQYF
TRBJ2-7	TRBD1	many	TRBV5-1	CASSPARQGGMGEQYF
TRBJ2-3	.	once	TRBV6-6	CASSYPTGTDTQYF
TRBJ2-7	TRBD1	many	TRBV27	CASSYTTGAYEQYF
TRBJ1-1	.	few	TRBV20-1	CSASFGREAFF
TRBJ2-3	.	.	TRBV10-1	CAGSERRGGGIDTQYF
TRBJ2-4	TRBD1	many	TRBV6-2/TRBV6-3	CASSYMTGPNIQYF
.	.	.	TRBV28	CASSLIRSTGETQYF
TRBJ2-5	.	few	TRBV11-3	CASSGTGQETQYF
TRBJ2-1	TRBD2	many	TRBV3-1	CASSQTSGGSNEQFF
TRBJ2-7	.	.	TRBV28	CASSTRLGWRYF
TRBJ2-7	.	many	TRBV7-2	CASSLGGNRVYEQYF
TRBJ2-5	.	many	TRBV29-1	CSVAGQKAQETQYF
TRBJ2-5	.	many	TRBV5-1	CASSLAGEGGMQYF
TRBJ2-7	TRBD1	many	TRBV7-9	CASGPGQGAYEQYF
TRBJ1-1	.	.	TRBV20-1	CSARDPTGPNTEAFF
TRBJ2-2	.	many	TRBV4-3	CASSQLSRTGELFF
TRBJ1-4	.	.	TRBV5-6	CASSTGPNEKLFF
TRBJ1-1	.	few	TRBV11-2	CASSLVPGVSTEAFF
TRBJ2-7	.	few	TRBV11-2	CASAPGTELSYEQYF
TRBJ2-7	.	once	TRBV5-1	CASSLDPIGTSYEQYF
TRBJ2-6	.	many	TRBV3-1	CASSRYVGGSGANVLTF